This TCR beta chain was observed in a study of T cell repertoires in cytomegalovirus infection. Overall study: Use of recently identified HLA-C-restricted and well-studied HLA-B-restricted CMV epitopes was part of the study. Public signatures in TCR beta pointed to CMV infection and matching HLA type. General observations from the study: Ex vivo responses were dominated by HLA-C-restricted CMV-specific TCR beta clonotypes.

TCRdb independently ran MiXCR on the reads; one entry per CDR3 protein. The repertoire holds some 900,000 distinct CDR3 sequences, with approximately 32% as singletons. A single count supports this clonotype. The target antigen is unknown. The junction shows a germline mismatch at one end, possibly a read error. This CDR3 is 15 amino acids long. Germline V gene sequence: CDR1 MNHNS, CDR2 SASEGT. The source material was cultured CD8+ T cells from PBMCs, sampled from culture after CMV antigen stimulation. This receptor was identified in a human donor in good health (CMV status not recorded). Some clones in this sample may be carry-over from other donors' samples. The V and J genes are TRBV6-1 and TRBJ1-3, with D unresolved. The CDR3 reads CASREAFRKSNTIYF. In DNA form, the CDR3 reads TGTGCCAGCAGAGAAGCATTTAGGAAGTCCAACACCATATATTTT.